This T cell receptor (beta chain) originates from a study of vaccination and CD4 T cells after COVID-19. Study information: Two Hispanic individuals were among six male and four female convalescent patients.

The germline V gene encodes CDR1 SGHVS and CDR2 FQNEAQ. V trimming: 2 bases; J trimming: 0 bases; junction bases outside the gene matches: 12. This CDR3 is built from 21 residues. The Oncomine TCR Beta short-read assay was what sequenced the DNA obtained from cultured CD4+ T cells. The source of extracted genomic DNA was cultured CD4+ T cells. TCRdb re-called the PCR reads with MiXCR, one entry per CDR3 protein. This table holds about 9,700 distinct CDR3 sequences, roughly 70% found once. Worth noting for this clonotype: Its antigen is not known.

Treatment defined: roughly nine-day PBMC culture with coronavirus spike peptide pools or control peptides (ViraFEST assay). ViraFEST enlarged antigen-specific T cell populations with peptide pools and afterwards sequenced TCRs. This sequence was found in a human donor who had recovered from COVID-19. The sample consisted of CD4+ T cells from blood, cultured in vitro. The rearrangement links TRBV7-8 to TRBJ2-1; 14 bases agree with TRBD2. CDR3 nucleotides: TGTGCCAGCAGCTTAACGCCCAGGGGACTAGCGGGGGACAGCTCCTACAATGAGCAGTTCTTC. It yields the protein CASSLTPRGLAGDSSYNEQFF.